Sequencing of this T cell receptor (beta chain) was carried out in a study of cytomegalovirus exposure and HLA in healthy donors. Overall study: When 350 to 500 donors were genotyped, approximately 80% of them were found to fall in the Caucasian-associated ancestry cluster.

Germline trimming cut 1 base from V and 1 base from J; bases unmatched to any gene: 8. The CDR3 contains 17 residues. Germline V gene sequence: CDR1 SGHDN, CDR2 FVKESK. Regarding this clone: Its antigen is unknown.

PCR amplification relied on 60 Vbeta primers (plus 13 Jbeta primers). Assay: immunoSEQ multiplex PCR; the TCRdb copy retains only in-frame clones and omits some. The repertoire holds 150,000 to 200,000 clones, 70% to 85% seen once, with roughly 3.7% in the top ten. The study, taken as a whole, reports: Previous analysis showed most TCR beta V segments were productive about 87% or about 30% of the time. In a later analysis, most CMV-associated TCR beta chains appeared HLA-restricted.

The material sequenced was PBMCs. This rearrangement joins TRBV14 to TRBJ2-5; 8 nucleotides line up with TRBD2. This TCR was recovered from a woman aged 60-75 years in good health and CMV-seropositive. The CDR3 nucleotides read TGTGCCAGCAGCCAAGGTGGAGTAGCGGGGCCCCAAGAGACCCAGTACTTC. Amino acids: CASSQGGVAGPQETQYF.